The 6 T cell receptor beta chains reported below all come from one sample, sequenced in a study of CD8+ T cells in alopecia areata. Reverse transcription of extracted RNA yielded cDNA, which provided the sequencing template. Produced via immunoSEQ multiplex PCR; TCRdb's table is partial and in-frame only. The data show 150,000 to 200,000 clones, approximately 52% seen once. As to treatment: oral pan-JAK inhibitor, 5-10 mg twice daily. The starting material was CD4+ T cells sorted from blood, obtained at approximately week 61, from a patient treated with tofacitinib. These receptors all come from a human donor with alopecia areata.

V usage is TRBV5-6 and J usage is TRBJ2-7, with D perhaps TRBD2 (6 bases). The CDR3 is 14 amino acids. Germline V gene data show CDR1 as SGHDT and CDR2 as YYEEEE. Trimming removed 1 base from V and 6 bases from J, with 14 bases in between. The CDR3 sequence is CASSLNGGTGEQYF. CDR3 bases: TGTGCCAGCAGCTTGAACGGAGGGACGGGCGAGCAGTACTTC. Based on the CDR3 plus reference TRBV5-6 and TRBJ2-7, the full variable domain is DAGVTQSPTHLIKTRGQQVTLRCSPKSGHDTVSWYQQALGQGPQFIFQYYEEEERQRGNFPDRFSGHQFPNYSSELNVNALLLGDSALYLCASSLNGGTGEQYFGPGTRLTVT.

A word on this clone: Other DNA sequences in this specimen translate into the identical CDR3. CDR3 sequence (DNA): TGCGCCAGCAGCCAAGATCGTGGGTTTTACGAGCAGTACTTC. Encoded protein: CASSQDRGFYEQYF. This chain links TRBV4-1 with TRBJ2-7; D not certain. Germline CDR1 and CDR2: MGHRA and YSYEKL. This CDR3 is 14 amino acids long. Deletions cut 0 bases from V and 4 bases from J, with 10 bases between.

This chain connects TRBV7-6 to TRBJ2-5; the D gene is possibly TRBD2 (6 bases). The assigned J gene may be wrong: the sequence end matches TRBJ2-7 better. This CDR3 region has 15 residues. CDR1 and CDR2 (germline): SGHVS, FNYEAQ. This CDR3 is CASSAVGLGRGEQYF. For the CDR3, the DNA is TGTGCCAGCAGCGCGGTGGGACTTGGCCGGGGCGAGCAGTACTTC.

J is TRBJ2-5 and V is TRBV5-5, with 7 bases identical to TRBD1. Germline V gives CDR1 SGHKS, CDR2 YYEKEE (reference sequence). Trimming cost V 5 bases and J 5 bases; bases outside gene matches: 9. This CDR3 comprises 14 residues. The DNA of the CDR3 is TGTGCCAGCAGTTGGAGGACAGGCGGGGAGACCCAGTACTTC. It encodes CASSWRTGGETQYF.

This clone was picked up one time. The J gene is TRBJ1-2, the V gene TRBV30, with 10 bases fitting TRBD1. Trimming took 5 bases from V and 7 from J; bases not matched to a gene: 10. This CDR3 contains 14 residues. CDR1 and CDR2 from the germline V gene are GTSNPN and SVGIG (reference sequence). The CDR3 sequence is CAWGTTGGSGGYTF. The DNA for the CDR3 is TGTGCCTGGGGAACGACAGGGGGCTCGGGTGGCTACACCTTC.

V is TRBV14 and J is TRBJ1-1; D is unresolved. The CDR3 contains 15 residues. Trimming removed 5 bases at V and 4 bases at J, with 17 bases between. CDR1 SGHDN and CDR2 FVKESK come from the germline V gene. The CDR3 here is CASSDQQRVFTEAFF. In nucleotides, the CDR3 is TGTGCCAGCAGCGACCAGCAGAGGGTTTTCACTGAAGCTTTCTTT.